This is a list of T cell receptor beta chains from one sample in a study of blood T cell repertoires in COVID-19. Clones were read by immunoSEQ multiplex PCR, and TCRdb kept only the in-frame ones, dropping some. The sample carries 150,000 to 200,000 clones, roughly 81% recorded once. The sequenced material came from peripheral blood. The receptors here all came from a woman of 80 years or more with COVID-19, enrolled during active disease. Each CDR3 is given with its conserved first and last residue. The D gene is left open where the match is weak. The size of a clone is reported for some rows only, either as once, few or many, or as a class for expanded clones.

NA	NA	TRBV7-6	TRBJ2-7	TGTGCCAGCAGCTTGCTTACGAGCTCCTACGAGCAGTACTTC	CASSLLTSSYEQYF
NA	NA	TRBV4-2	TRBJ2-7	TGTGCCAGCAGCCAAGAGCCGGGGGAGCGGACCTACGAGCAGTACTTC	CASSQEPGERTYEQYF
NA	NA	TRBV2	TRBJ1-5	TGTGCCAGCAGTGATTCGACACTCCAACATTTT	CASSDSTLQHF
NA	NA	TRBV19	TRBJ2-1	TGTGCCAGTAGTTCAAGGACAGTCAATGAGCAGTTCTTC	CASSSRTVNEQFF
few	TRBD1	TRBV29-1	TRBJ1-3	TGCAGCGTGGCGCAGGGGGCGCAAGGAAACACCATATATTTT	CSVAQGAQGNTIYF
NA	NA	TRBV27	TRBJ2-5	TGTGCCAGCAGTTCGCAGGGCCAAGAGACCCAGTACTTC	CASSSQGQETQYF
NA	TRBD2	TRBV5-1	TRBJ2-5	TGCGCCAGCAGCTTGGTCGGACTAGCGGGGTTAGAGACCCAGTACTTC	CASSLVGLAGLETQYF
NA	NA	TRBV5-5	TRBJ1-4	TGTGCCAGCAGCTTATTAGGAGGAACTAATGAAAAACTGTTTTTT	CASSLLGGTNEKLFF
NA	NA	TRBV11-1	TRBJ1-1	TGTGCCAGCAGCTTAGGGCGGGGTAGGTCTGAAGCTTTCTTT	CASSLGRGRSEAFF
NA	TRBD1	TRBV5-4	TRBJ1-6	TGTGCCAGCAGCTCCAAGGGGGCGAGAGGATCACCCCTCCACTTT	CASSSKGARGSPLHF
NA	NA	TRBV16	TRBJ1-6	TGTGCCAGCAGCCAATCCCCCGGCTCCTATAATTCACCCCTCCACTTT	CASSQSPGSYNSPLHF
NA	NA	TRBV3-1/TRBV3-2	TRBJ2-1	TGTGCCAGCAGCCGAGACAGATTCAATGAGCAGTTCTTC	CASSRDRFNEQFF
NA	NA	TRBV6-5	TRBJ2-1	TGTGCCAGCAGCAGAGCCGTACCGTGGGCCGATGAGCAGTTCTTC	CASSRAVPWADEQFF
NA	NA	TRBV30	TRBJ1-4	TGTGCCTGGAGCCGTGGAGAAACTAATGAAAAACTGTTTTTT	CAWSRGETNEKLFF
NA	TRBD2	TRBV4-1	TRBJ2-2	TGCGCCAGCAGCCAAGATATGAGCCTAGCGGGAGTCCGGGGGACCGGGGAGCTGTTTTTT	CASSQDMSLAGVRGTGELFF
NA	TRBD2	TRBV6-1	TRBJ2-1	TGTGCCAGCAGTGAAGGGGTAGCGGGGGGAGTCTACAATGAGCAGTTCTTC	CASSEGVAGGVYNEQFF
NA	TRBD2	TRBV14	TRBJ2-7	TGTGCCAGCAGCCCTGGACTAGCGGGGGTATGGGAGCAGTACTTC	CASSPGLAGVWEQYF
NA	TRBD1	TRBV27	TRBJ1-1	TGTGCCAGCAGTTTCGCAGGGGGCGCAATTGAAGCTTTCTTT	CASSFAGGAIEAFF
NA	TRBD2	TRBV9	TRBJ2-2	TGTGCCAGCAGCGTAGCGGGAGGGAACACCGGGGAGCTGTTTTTT	CASSVAGGNTGELFF
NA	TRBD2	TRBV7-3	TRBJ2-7	TGTGCCAGCACGGCCCTAGCGGGGCCCTACGAGCAGTACTTC	CASTALAGPYEQYF
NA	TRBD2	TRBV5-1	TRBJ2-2	TGCGCCAGCAGCTTAACTAGCGGGAGCGGGGAGCTGTTTTTT	CASSLTSGSGELFF
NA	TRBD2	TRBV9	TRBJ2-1	TGTGCCAGCAGCGTAGCCCCCTGGACTAGCGGGACATACAATGAGCAGTTCTTC	CASSVAPWTSGTYNEQFF
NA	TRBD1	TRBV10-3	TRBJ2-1	TGTGCCATCAGTGAGGCGGACAGGGGGCAGGATGAGCAGTTCTTC	CAISEADRGQDEQFF
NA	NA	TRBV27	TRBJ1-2	TGTGCCAGCAGTTCCCCTCTTGACAGGACCGACATCTATGGCTACACCTTC	CASSSPLDRTDIYGYTF
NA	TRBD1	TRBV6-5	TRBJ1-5	TGTGCCAGCAGACGAGGGGACAGTAGCAATCAGCCCCAGCATTTT	CASRRGDSSNQPQHF